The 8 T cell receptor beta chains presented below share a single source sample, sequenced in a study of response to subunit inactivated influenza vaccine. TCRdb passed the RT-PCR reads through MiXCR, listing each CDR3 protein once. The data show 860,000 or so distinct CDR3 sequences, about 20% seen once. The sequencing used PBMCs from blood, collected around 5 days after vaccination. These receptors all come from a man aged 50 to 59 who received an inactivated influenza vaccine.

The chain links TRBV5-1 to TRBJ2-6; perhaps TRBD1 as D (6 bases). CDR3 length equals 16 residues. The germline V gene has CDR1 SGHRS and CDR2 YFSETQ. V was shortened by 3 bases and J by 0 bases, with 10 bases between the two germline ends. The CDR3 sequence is CASSYQGGSGANVLTF. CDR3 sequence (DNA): TGCGCCAGCAGCTATCAAGGGGGCTCTGGGGCCAACGTCCTGACTTTC.

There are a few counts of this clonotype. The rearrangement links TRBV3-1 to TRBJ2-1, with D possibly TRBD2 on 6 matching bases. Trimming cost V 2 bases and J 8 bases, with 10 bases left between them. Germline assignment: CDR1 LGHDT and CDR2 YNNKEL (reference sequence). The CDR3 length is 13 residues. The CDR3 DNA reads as TGTGCCAGCAGCCAAATGGGAGGCGATGAGCAGTTCTTC. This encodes CASSQMGGDEQFF.

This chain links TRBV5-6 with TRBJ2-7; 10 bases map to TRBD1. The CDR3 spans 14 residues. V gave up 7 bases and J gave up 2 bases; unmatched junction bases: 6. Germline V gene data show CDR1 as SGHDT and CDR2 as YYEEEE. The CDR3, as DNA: TGTGCCAGCGGCCTCGGGACAGGGGCCTACGAGCAGTACTTC. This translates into CASGLGTGAYEQYF.

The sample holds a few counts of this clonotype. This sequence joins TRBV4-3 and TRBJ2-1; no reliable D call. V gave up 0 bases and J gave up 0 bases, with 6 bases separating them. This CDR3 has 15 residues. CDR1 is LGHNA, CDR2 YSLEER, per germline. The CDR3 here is CASSQETFSYNEQFF. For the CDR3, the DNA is TGCGCCAGCAGCCAAGAAACTTTCTCCTACAATGAGCAGTTCTTC.

CDR3 sequence reads: CASSKQGAGSYNEQFF. In DNA form, the CDR3 reads TGTGCCAGCAGCAAACAGGGGGCTGGTAGCTACAATGAGCAGTTCTTC. The chain uses TRBV5-6 and TRBJ2-1; 9 positions match TRBD1. This CDR3 comprises 16 residues. Germline assignment: CDR1 SGHDT and CDR2 YYEEEE. The V gene end was trimmed by 4 bases and the J gene end by 3 bases; junction bases not matched to a gene: 8.

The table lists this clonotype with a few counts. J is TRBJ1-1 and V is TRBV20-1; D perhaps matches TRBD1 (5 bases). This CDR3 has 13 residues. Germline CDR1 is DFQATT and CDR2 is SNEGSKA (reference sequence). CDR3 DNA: TGCAAGGGGCAGCCACCTTTGGGGACTGAAGCTTTCTTT. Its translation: CKGQPPLGTEAFF.

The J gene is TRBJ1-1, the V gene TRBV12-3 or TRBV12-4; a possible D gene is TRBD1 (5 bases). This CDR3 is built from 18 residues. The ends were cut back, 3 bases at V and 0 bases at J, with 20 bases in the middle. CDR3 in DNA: TGTGCCAGCAGTTTGTTACTTCAGGGTGGCGGCCTGAACACTGAAGCTTTCTTT. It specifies CASSLLLQGGGLNTEAFF.

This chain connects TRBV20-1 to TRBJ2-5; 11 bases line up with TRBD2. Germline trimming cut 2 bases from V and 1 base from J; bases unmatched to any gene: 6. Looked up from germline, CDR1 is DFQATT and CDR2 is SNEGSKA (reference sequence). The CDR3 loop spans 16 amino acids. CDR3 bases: TGCAGTGCTAGACCCACTAGCGGGGGTATCCAAGAGACCCAGTACTTC. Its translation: CSARPTSGGIQETQYF.